The 2 T cell receptor beta chains below were found in one sample sequenced in a study of T cell changes during pregnancy in multiple sclerosis (dated by TCRdb to between 2018 and 2020). The library was produced with the immunoSEQ multiplex PCR assay. The table was pulled from immuneACCESS by TCRdb, which kept in-frame rearrangements only. Such tables lose some clones; where checked, under half of the loss comes from unresolved V genes, and the rest has no known cause. Present in this sample are about 34,000 clones, about 90% of which were seen just once. Roughly 4.7% of the sample lies in the top ten. The sample was CD8+ T cells from peripheral blood mononuclear cells, taken after pregnancy. These receptors all stem from a female donor with multiple sclerosis, enrolled in a pregnancy study.

J is TRBJ1-2 and V is TRBV2, with 8 bases that match TRBD1. The germline CDR1 and CDR2 sequences are SNHLY and FYNNEI. V lost 4 bases, J lost 6 bases, and 10 bases stayed unmatched. The CDR3 has 15 residues. CDR3: CASSASITGGDGYTF. The CDR3 DNA follows: TGTGCCAGCAGTGCGTCTATTACAGGGGGGGATGGCTACACCTTC.

V and J are TRBV13 and TRBJ2-3, with D possibly TRBD1 on 7 matching bases. This CDR3 contains 17 residues. CDR1 is PRHDT, CDR2 FYEKMQ, per germline (reference sequence). V shed 5 bases and J shed 0 bases, with 18 bases lying between them. For the CDR3, the DNA is TGTGCCAGCAGCACCAGGGGGGTCCGGACTAGCACAGATACGCAGTATTTT. Its protein product is CASSTRGVRTSTDTQYF.